Listed below are T cell receptor beta chains from one sample, sequenced in a study of cytomegalovirus exposure and HLA in healthy donors. Sequencing was performed with immunoSEQ multiplex PCR; in TCRdb, only in-frame clones are kept and a portion is missing. This table holds almost 95,000 clones, 69% found once. The specimen sequenced was PBMCs. The source is a man in his fifties in good health and CMV-seronegative. Each CDR3 is given with its conserved first and last residue. Each record gives: D gene, V gene, J gene, clone size, CDR3 protein, CDR3 DNA. A D gene is named only where the DNA matches it firmly. Some rows mark clone size as missing; the rest say once, few, many or name a class of expanded clone.

D: .
V: TRBV7-9
J: TRBJ1-2
size: .
CDR3: CASSPPLRGYGYTF
DNA: TGTGCCAGCAGCCCGCCCCTTCGGGGCTATGGCTACACCTTC

D: .
V: TRBV6-5
J: TRBJ1-1
size: .
CDR3: CASSYSIAPNTEAFF
DNA: TGTGCCAGCAGTTACTCGATAGCACCGAACACTGAAGCTTTCTTT

D: TRBD1
V: TRBV13
J: TRBJ2-6
size: .
CDR3: CASSLTGAGANVLTF
DNA: TGTGCCAGCAGCCTTACAGGGGCTGGGGCCAACGTCCTGACTTTC

D: TRBD2
V: TRBV29-1
J: TRBJ2-1
size: .
CDR3: CSVEDLGASGDYNEQFF
DNA: TGCAGCGTTGAAGATCTGGGGGCTAGCGGGGACTACAATGAGCAGTTCTTC

D: TRBD1
V: TRBV2
J: TRBJ1-5
size: .
CDR3: CASTGQESNQPQHF
DNA: TGTGCCAGCACAGGACAGGAATCCAATCAGCCCCAGCATTTT

D: .
V: TRBV5-1
J: TRBJ1-4
size: .
CDR3: CASSLGEGWKKLFF
DNA: TGCGCCAGCAGCTTGGGAGAGGGTTGGAAAAAACTGTTTTTT

D: .
V: TRBV5-1
J: TRBJ2-2
size: .
CDR3: CASSFVGANTGELFF
DNA: TGCGCCAGCAGCTTTGTCGGGGCGAACACCGGGGAGCTGTTTTTT

D: TRBD1
V: TRBV29-1
J: TRBJ2-7
size: .
CDR3: CSVGQGVWYEQYF
DNA: TGCAGCGTCGGACAGGGAGTGTGGTACGAGCAGTACTTC

D: TRBD1
V: TRBV28
J: TRBJ1-4
size: .
CDR3: CASSGQGREKLFF
DNA: TGTGCCAGCAGTGGACAGGGACGGGAAAAACTGTTTTTT

D: .
V: TRBV10-1
J: TRBJ1-4
size: .
CDR3: CASRVKENEKLFF
DNA: TGCGCCAGCCGGGTAAAAGAGAATGAAAAACTGTTTTTT

D: .
V: TRBV4-1
J: TRBJ1-2
size: .
CDR3: CASSQDFRGSNYGYTF
DNA: TGCGCCAGCAGCCAAGATTTCAGGGGCAGTAACTATGGCTACACCTTC

D: TRBD2
V: TRBV4-3
J: TRBJ2-3
size: .
CDR3: CASSLAPAGGPISTDTQYF
DNA: TGCGCCAGCAGCCTGGCCCCAGCGGGGGGACCTATAAGCACAGATACGCAGTATTTT

D: .
V: TRBV6-1
J: TRBJ2-3
size: .
CDR3: CASSSRRSTDTQYF
DNA: TGTGCCAGCAGTAGCCGGAGGAGCACAGATACGCAGTATTTT

D: .
V: TRBV4-1
J: TRBJ2-5
size: .
CDR3: CASSQEPGLETQYF
DNA: TGCGCCAGCAGCCAAGAGCCGGGTTTGGAGACCCAGTACTTC

D: .
V: TRBV5-1
J: TRBJ1-3
size: .
CDR3: CASSLSQGGNTIYF
DNA: TGCGCCAGCAGCTTGTCCCAGGGAGGAAACACCATATATTTT

D: .
V: TRBV10-2
J: TRBJ1-1
size: .
CDR3: CASSGSGTEAFF
DNA: TGCGCCAGCTCTGGGAGCGGGACTGAAGCTTTCTTT

D: .
V: TRBV9
J: TRBJ2-3
size: .
CDR3: CASSPRLTSTDTQYF
DNA: TGTGCCAGCAGCCCCCGTTTAACTAGCACAGATACGCAGTATTTT

D: .
V: TRBV5-1
J: TRBJ1-2
size: few
CDR3: CASSADSNYGYTF
DNA: TGCGCCAGCAGCGCAGACTCCAACTATGGCTACACCTTC

D: .
V: TRBV30
J: TRBJ1-6
size: .
CDR3: CAWTLPGNNSPLHF
DNA: TGTGCCTGGACCCTACCAGGGAATAATTCACCCCTCCACTTT

D: .
V: TRBV29-1
J: TRBJ2-3
size: .
CDR3: CSVDISTDTQYF
DNA: TGCAGCGTTGATATTAGCACAGATACGCAGTATTTT

D: TRBD1
V: TRBV5-6
J: TRBJ2-7
size: .
CDR3: CASSLVGQGLNEQYF
DNA: TGTGCCAGCAGCTTGGTAGGACAGGGACTTAACGAGCAGTACTTC

D: .
V: TRBV4-2
J: TRBJ2-3
size: .
CDR3: CASSQEIYTQYF
DNA: TGTGCCAGCAGCCAAGAAATCTATACGCAGTATTTT